The rows below give T cell receptor beta chains drawn from one sample of a study of blood T cell repertoires in COVID-19. Data came from immunoSEQ multiplex PCR; TCRdb stores just in-frame clones and leaves some out. The sample lists 170,000 or so clones, approximately 83% seen once, with approximately 1.4% in the top ten. The source material was peripheral blood. These receptors were collected from a human donor in a cohort sampled during active COVID-19. CDR3s include the opening cysteine and the closing phenylalanine or tryptophan. The D gene is left open where the match is weak. Only some rows state a clone size, as once, few, many or a class for expanded clones.

>TRBJ2-3|-|TRBV6-2/TRBV6-3|-
CASSYARGADTQYF
TGTGCCAGCAGTTACGCCAGGGGGGCAGATACGCAGTATTTT
>TRBJ2-7|-|TRBV29-1|-
CSVGPGLGSYEQYF
TGCAGCGTGGGTCCGGGACTGGGATCCTACGAGCAGTACTTC
>TRBJ2-1|-|TRBV5-1|TRBD2
CASQYSGNYNEQFF
TGCGCCAGCCAGTACAGCGGGAATTACAATGAGCAGTTCTTC
>TRBJ1-1|-|TRBV7-9|-
CASSSRAGTEAFF
TGTGCCAGCAGCTCCAGGGCTGGCACTGAAGCTTTCTTT
>TRBJ2-2|-|TRBV19|TRBD1
CASSIRTGNTGELFF
TGTGCCAGTAGTATAAGGACAGGGAACACCGGGGAGCTGTTTTTT
>TRBJ2-5|-|TRBV20-1|TRBD2
CSASLVAGLETQYF
TGCAGTGCTAGTTTAGTAGCGGGGTTGGAGACCCAGTACTTC
>TRBJ2-7|-|TRBV18|TRBD1
CASSPPGTGPREQYF
TGTGCCAGCTCACCACCCGGGACAGGGCCTCGCGAGCAGTACTTC
>TRBJ2-1|-|TRBV7-3|-
CASSSTSNEQFF
TGTGCCAGCAGCTCGACTAGCAATGAGCAGTTCTTC
>TRBJ1-5|-|TRBV4-3|-
CASSPGHRNQPQHF
TGCGCCAGCAGCCCCGGACACCGAAATCAGCCCCAGCATTTT
>TRBJ1-4|-|TRBV25-1|-
CASTLGGATNEKLFF
TGTGCCAGCACCCTCGGGGGAGCAACTAATGAAAAACTGTTTTTT
>TRBJ2-4|once|TRBV19|-
CASSIGPGLPGIQYF
TGTGCCAGTAGTATAGGGCCGGGACTCCCAGGCATTCAGTACTTC
>TRBJ1-2|many|TRBV4-2|-
CASSQGREDYGYTF
TGTGCCAGCAGCCAAGGGCGAGAGGACTATGGCTACACCTTC
>TRBJ2-3|-|TRBV24-1|-
CATSDSGSAFIPYF
TGTGCCACCAGTGATAGTGGGAGCGCCTTTATTCCGTATTTT
>TRBJ2-1|-|TRBV29-1|TRBD2
CSVDPRLAGRVNEQFF
TGCAGCGTGGACCCTAGACTAGCGGGACGGGTCAATGAGCAGTTCTTC
>TRBJ2-2|-|TRBV7-9|-
CASSLVLGGRSTGELFF
TGTGCCAGCAGCTTAGTACTGGGGGGTAGGAGCACCGGGGAGCTGTTTTTT
>TRBJ2-7|-|TRBV5-6|TRBD1
CASSLGQGPYEQYF
TGTGCCAGCAGCTTGGGACAGGGGCCCTACGAGCAGTACTTC
>TRBJ1-2|few|TRBV3-1/TRBV3-2|-
CASTRSGGNYGYTF
TGTGCCAGCACCCGCAGCGGGGGCAACTATGGCTACACCTTC
>TRBJ2-1|-|TRBV29-1|-
CSVRLYNEQFF
TGCAGCGTTAGACTTTACAATGAGCAGTTCTTC
>TRBJ2-7|-|TRBV7-8|-
CASRNTGFYEQYF
TGTGCCAGCAGGAACACAGGCTTCTACGAGCAGTACTTC
>TRBJ2-7|-|TRBV3-1/TRBV3-2|-
CASRTQGSYEQYF
TGTGCCAGCAGAACTCAGGGATCCTACGAGCAGTACTTC
>TRBJ1-5|-|TRBV7-2|-
CASSLDTGNQPQHF
TGTGCCAGCAGCTTAGACACCGGGAATCAGCCCCAGCATTTT
>TRBJ2-7|-|TRBV19|TRBD2
CASSFPGLAVYEQYF
TGTGCCAGTAGTTTCCCGGGACTAGCGGTCTACGAGCAGTACTTC
>TRBJ1-4|-|TRBV19|TRBD1
CASSIPPGQGDEKLFF
TGTGCCAGTAGTATCCCCCCGGGACAGGGGGATGAAAAACTGTTTTTT
>TRBJ1-5|few|TRBV5-6|-
CASSLMRSRVSNQPQHF
TGTGCCAGCAGCTTGATGAGGTCCAGGGTTAGCAATCAGCCCCAGCATTTT
>TRBJ2-7|-|TRBV27|-
CASRVTGSYEQYF
TGTGCCAGCAGGGTTACGGGGTCTTACGAGCAGTACTTC
>TRBJ1-2|-|TRBV27|-
CASSLRLTNGYTF
TGTGCCAGCAGTTTAAGGCTCACTAATGGCTACACCTTC
>TRBJ2-3|-|TRBV27|-
CASSLSPGGGDTQYF
TGTGCCAGCAGTTTATCTCCGGGTGGTGGGGATACGCAGTATTTT
>TRBJ2-3|-|TRBV5-1|TRBD2
CASSITTSGVTDTQYF
TGCGCCAGCAGCATCACCACTAGCGGGGTCACAGATACGCAGTATTTT
>TRBJ1-1|-|TRBV6-5|-
CASSYHSTGNTEAFF
TGTGCCAGCAGTTACCACTCTACGGGGAACACTGAAGCTTTCTTT
>TRBJ2-5|-|TRBV11-2|-
CASSFGNQETQYF
TGTGCCAGCAGCTTTGGCAACCAAGAGACCCAGTACTTC
>TRBJ1-4|-|TRBV5-1|-
CASSSRDANEKLFF
TGCGCCAGCAGCTCCAGGGATGCTAATGAAAAACTGTTTTTT
>TRBJ1-1|few|TRBV19|-
CAAVSHTEAFF
TGTGCCGCAGTTTCCCACACTGAAGCTTTCTTT
>TRBJ2-1|-|TRBV4-3|TRBD2
CASSQDRGGNEQFF
TGCGCCAGCAGCCAAGATCGCGGGGGAAATGAGCAGTTCTTC
>TRBJ1-6|-|TRBV19|TRBD1
CASKDGQGSSPLHF
TGTGCCAGTAAGGATGGACAGGGAAGCTCACCCCTCCACTTT
>TRBJ2-2|-|TRBV9|TRBD2
CASSVGLAGSTGELFF
TGTGCCAGCAGCGTAGGGCTAGCGGGAAGCACCGGGGAGCTGTTTTTT
>TRBJ2-7|-|TRBV5-1|TRBD1
CASSLRTGAYEQYF
TGCGCCAGCAGCCTACGGACAGGGGCCTACGAGCAGTACTTC
>TRBJ2-7|-|TRBV4-2|-
CASSQDQGNYEQYF
TGTGCCAGCAGCCAAGATCAGGGAAACTACGAGCAGTACTTC